The TCR beta chain described here comes from a study of T cell repertoires in cytomegalovirus infection. Overall study context: Signatures in public TCR beta sequences pointed to both CMV infection and matching HLA type. Points from the study as a whole: HLA-C-restricted TCR beta clonotypes specific for CMV led the ex vivo response. Frequencies of public TCR beta families were cumulated, and this identified carriers of CMV plus the relevant HLA.

CDR3 size: 15 residues. Trimming took off 3 bases at V and 5 bases at J, with 19 bases between the two ends. CDR1 and CDR2 from the germline V gene are GTSNPN and SVGIG (reference sequence). One entry per CDR3 protein, called by TCRdb with MiXCR from the reads. The table shows 85,000 to 120,000 distinct CDR3 sequences, with 16% occurring only once. With regard to this clonotype: The antigen is not known.

Material for sequencing was PBMCs. The V and J genes are TRBV30 and TRBJ2-5, with D unresolved. The origin of this receptor is a human donor in good health (CMV status not recorded). Some clones in this sample may be carry-over from other donors' samples. Here the CDR3 reads CAWRGRAPLAETQYF. CDR3 nucleotides: TGTGCCTGGAGAGGACGGGCCCCACTCGCGGAGACCCAGTACTTC.